The 19 T cell receptor beta chains given below trace back to one sample, sequenced in a study of T cells in Graves' hyperthyroidism and ophthalmopathy. Researchers amplified the TCR beta CDR3 regions from RNA transcripts. Researchers ran a first-round RT-PCR on the TCR CDR3 using the HTBI primer set. Each CDR3 protein gets one entry after TCRdb re-called the multiplex PCR reads with MiXCR. The sample yields about 480,000 distinct CDR3 sequences, approximately 15% seen once. Sequenced material: blood. These receptors were collected from a woman under 30 with Graves' hyperthyroidism.

This clonotype was seen at least ten times. The CDR3 loop is CASSLTWSEKLFF. CDR3 DNA sequence: TGTGCCAGCAGCCTGACATGGAGTGAAAAACTGTTTTTT. The chain employs TRBV11-2 and TRBJ1-4, with D hard to call. Trimming took 5 bases from V and 7 from J, leaving 11 bases between them. The CDR3 runs to 13 residues. Germline V gives CDR1 SGHAT, CDR2 FQNNGV.

Many counts were recorded for this clonotype. The V and J genes are TRBV12-3 or TRBV12-4 and TRBJ1-2; D perhaps matches TRBD1 (5 bases). V was trimmed by 7 bases and J by 4 bases, leaving 13 bases between them. This CDR3 region has 13 residues. In nucleotides, the CDR3 is TGTGCCAGCACCTCCGGGCAGGGCTATGGCTACACCTTC. It codes for CASTSGQGYGYTF.

The table lists this clonotype with many counts. Since no conserved phenylalanine or tryptophan closes the CDR3, a read error is the likely cause. The V and J genes are TRBV12-3 or TRBV12-4 and TRBJ1-1; D is unresolved. With 8 bases removed from V and 3 bases from J, the gap between germline ends came to 19 bases. The CDR3 loop spans 15 amino acids. The CDR3 DNA follows: TGTGCCAGCCGCTTAGGCGTAGGCCCGTACACTGAAGCTTTCCTT. Amino acid sequence: CASRLGVGPYTEAFL.

The chain carries TRBV24-1 and TRBJ2-7; no definite D call. The CDR3 has 11 amino acids. Germline V gene sequence: CDR1 KGHDR, CDR2 SFDVKD. The V gene lost 0 bases and the J gene lost 7 bases, with 3 bases spanning the gap. CDR3 amino acids: CATSDLQEQYF. DNA for the CDR3: TGTGCCACCAGTGATTTGCAAGAGCAGTACTTC.

This clonotype was seen many times. This rearrangement joins TRBV6-2 or TRBV6-3 to TRBJ2-1; no clear D. In germline, CDR1 is MNHEY, CDR2 SVGEGT. Deletions cut 6 bases from V and 9 bases from J, with 15 bases between. The CDR3 runs 13 residues. CDR3 loop: CASSPLQVVEQFF. DNA for the CDR3: TGTGCCAGCAGCCCCCTACAAGTAGTTGAGCAGTTCTTC.

This clonotype was counted only a few times. A much larger clone differs from this one at a single base, so this may be a read error. The rearrangement links TRBV12-3 or TRBV12-4 to TRBJ1-2, with no clear D. CDR3 length: 12 amino acids. As DNA, the CDR3 is TGTACCACCGGAAAGGGAACGGGCGGCTACACCTTC. This encodes CTTGKGTGGYTF.

As for this clonotype: Compared with germline, one end of the junction differs, possibly owing to a read error. The V and J genes are TRBV5-1 and TRBJ1-3; no clear D gene. Germline loops: CDR1 SGHRS, CDR2 YFSETQ. This CDR3 is 14 amino acids long. This CDR3 is CASSLRGAGNTIYF. In DNA form, the CDR3 reads TGTGCCAGCAGCTTGAGAGGAGCCGGAAACACCATATATTTT.

Ten or more counts support this clonotype. This chain links TRBV20-1 with TRBJ2-3; D is possibly TRBD1 (6 bases). Trimming took 2 bases from V and 0 from J, leaving 18 bases between them. The CDR3 runs to 17 residues. Germline V gives CDR1 DFQATT, CDR2 SNEGSKA (reference sequence). As DNA, the CDR3 is TGCAGTGCTAGAAAGGAGTCCAGTGACAGGAGCACAGATACGCAGTATTTT. Encoded protein: CSARKESSDRSTDTQYF.

The table lists this clonotype with many counts. V is TRBV10-3 and J is TRBJ2-6, with D possibly being TRBD2 (6 bases). V was pared by 6 bases and J by 0 bases, with 6 bases between. CDR1 and CDR2 from the germline V gene are ENHRY and SYGVKD. CDR3 size: 14 residues. Here the CDR3 DNA reads TGTGCCATCAGCGGGGGCTCTGGGGCCAACGTCCTGACTTTC. Translation: CAISGGSGANVLTF.

This clonotype came up a few times. The V and J genes are TRBV19 and TRBJ2-7, with 14 bases identical to TRBD2. The CDR3 is 16 amino acids. Germline V lookup: CDR1 LNHDA, CDR2 SQIVND (reference sequence). V was clipped by 5 bases and J by 6 bases; unmatched bases: 9. The CDR3 protein is CASSPRGLAGVGEQYF. Written as DNA, the CDR3 is TGTGCCAGTAGTCCCCGGGGACTAGCGGGAGTTGGCGAGCAGTACTTC.

The sample holds many counts of this clonotype. This chain connects TRBV3-1 to TRBJ2-7; D gene unclear. CDR3 length equals 13 residues. The V gene's germline CDR1 is LGHDT and CDR2 YNNKEL (reference sequence). V lost 4 bases to trimming and J lost 0 bases, with 7 bases between them. This CDR3 is CASSLDRSYEQYF. CDR3 bases: TGTGCCAGCAGCCTGGACCGCTCCTACGAGCAGTACTTC.

V usage is TRBV29-1 and J usage is TRBJ1-5; D ambiguous. Trimming took 1 base from V and 11 from J, leaving 12 bases between them. The CDR3 is 12 residues long. Germline lookup yields CDR1 SQVTM and CDR2 ANQGSEA. CDR3 in DNA: TGCAGCGTTGAAGTGGTGAGTGGGGCCCAGCATTTT. It yields the protein CSVEVVSGAQHF. The whole variable domain, filled in from reference TRBV29-1 and TRBJ1-5, reads SAVISQKPSRDICQRGTSLTIQCQVDSQVTMMFWYRQQPGQSLTLIATANQGSEATYESGFVIDKFPISRPNLTFSTLTVSNMSPEDSSIYLCSVEVVSGAQHFGDGTRLSIL.

There are many counts of this clonotype. The rearrangement links TRBV12-3 or TRBV12-4 to TRBJ2-1; D not certain. Trimming removed 0 bases at V and 7 bases at J, with 16 bases between. This CDR3 spans 16 amino acids. CDR3 amino acids: CASSLATWALRNEQFF. The DNA of the CDR3 is TGTGCCAGCAGTTTAGCTACGTGGGCCCTACGAAATGAGCAGTTCTTC.

Many counts were recorded for this clonotype. J is TRBJ2-1 and V is TRBV7-9; TRBD1 matches 8 bases. Germline loops: CDR1 SEHNR, CDR2 FQNEAQ (reference sequence). V shed 5 bases, J shed 3 bases, and the junction held 9 bases outside the gene matches. This CDR3 comprises 16 residues. CDR3 in DNA: TGTGCCAGCAGCGCCGCGACAGGGGTTTTCTACAATGAGCAGTTCTTC. Its translation: CASSAATGVFYNEQFF.

This rearrangement joins TRBV27 to TRBJ1-4; 8 nucleotides align to TRBD1. The CDR3 spans 16 residues. The junction had 11 bases not matched to a gene; V was cut back by 4 bases and J by 7 bases. Germline CDR1 MNHEY, CDR2 SMNVEV (reference sequence). The CDR3 sequence: CASSSARTGMFEKLFF. DNA for the CDR3: TGTGCCAGCAGTTCGGCCCGGACAGGGATGTTTGAAAAACTGTTTTTT.

With regard to this clonotype: This may stem from a read error, because a much larger clone lies one nucleotide away. The V gene is TRBV3-1, the J gene TRBJ1-2; D might be TRBD1 (5 bases). Germline loops: CDR1 LGHDT, CDR2 YNNKEL (reference sequence). There are 14 residues in the CDR3. CDR3 in DNA: TGTGCCTGCAGCCAAGGTTGGGACAACTATGGCTACACCTTC. It codes for CACSQGWDNYGYTF.

This clonotype was seen ten or more times. The rearrangement uses TRBV12-5 and TRBJ1-1; D possibly corresponds to TRBD1 (6 bases). V was shortened by 0 bases and J by 5 bases, with 13 bases between the two germline ends. The CDR3 covers 15 residues. Germline V gene lookup returns CDR1 LGHNT and CDR2 FRNRAP. In nucleotides, the CDR3 is TGTGCTAGTGGTTTGGTCAGGGGCACCAGGACTGAAGCTTTCTTT. This codes for CASGLVRGTRTEAFF.

This clonotype was counted at least ten times. The chain couples TRBV19 to TRBJ1-1; 7 bases are a match to TRBD1. V was clipped by 6 bases and J by 6 bases; unmatched bases: 7. Germline assignment: CDR1 LNHDA and CDR2 SQIVND (reference sequence). This CDR3 region has 13 residues. CDR3 sequence (DNA): TGTGCCAGTAGCAACAGGGGAGGGGCTGAAGCTTTCTTT. It translates to CASSNRGGAEAFF.

This clonotype was seen only a few times. The chain combines TRBV19 with TRBJ2-5; TRBD1 matches 11 bases. J was trimmed by 4 bases and V by 5 bases; bases with no gene match: 6. Germline V gives CDR1 LNHDA, CDR2 SQIVND (reference sequence). This CDR3 is 15 amino acids long. CDR3 sequence reads: CASSLRTGGIETQYF. CDR3 nucleotides: TGTGCCAGTAGTTTGAGGACAGGGGGCATAGAGACCCAGTACTTC.